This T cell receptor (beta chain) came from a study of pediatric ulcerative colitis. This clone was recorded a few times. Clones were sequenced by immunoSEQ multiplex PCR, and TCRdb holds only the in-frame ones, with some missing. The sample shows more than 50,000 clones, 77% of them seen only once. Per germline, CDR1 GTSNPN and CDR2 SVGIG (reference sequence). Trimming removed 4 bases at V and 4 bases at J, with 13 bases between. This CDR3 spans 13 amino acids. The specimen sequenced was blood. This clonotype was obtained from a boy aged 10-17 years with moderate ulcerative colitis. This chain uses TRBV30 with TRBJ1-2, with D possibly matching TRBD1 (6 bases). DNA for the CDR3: TGTGCCTGGAATCAGGGGAATAGCTATGGCTACACCTTC. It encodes CAWNQGNSYGYTF.